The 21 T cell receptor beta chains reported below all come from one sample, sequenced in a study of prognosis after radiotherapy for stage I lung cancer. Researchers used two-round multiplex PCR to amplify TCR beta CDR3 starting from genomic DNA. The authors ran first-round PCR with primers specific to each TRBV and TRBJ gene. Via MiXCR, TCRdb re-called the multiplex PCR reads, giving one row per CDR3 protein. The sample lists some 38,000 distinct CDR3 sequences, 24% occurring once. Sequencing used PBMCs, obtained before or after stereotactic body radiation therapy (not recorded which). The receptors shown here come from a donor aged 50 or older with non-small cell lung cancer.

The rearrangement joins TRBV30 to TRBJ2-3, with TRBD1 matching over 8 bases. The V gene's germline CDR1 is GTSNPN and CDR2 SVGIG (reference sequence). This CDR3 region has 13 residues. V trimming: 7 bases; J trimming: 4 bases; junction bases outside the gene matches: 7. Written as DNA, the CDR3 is TGTGCCTCGACAGGGGTTGAGGCAGATACGCAGTATTTT. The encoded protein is CASTGVEADTQYF. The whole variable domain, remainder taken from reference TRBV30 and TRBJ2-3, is SQTIHQWPATLVQPVGSPLSLECTVEGTSNPNLYWYRQAAGRGLQLLFYSVGIGQISSEVPQNLSASRPQDRQFILSSKKLLLSDSGFYLCASTGVEADTQYFGPGTRLTVL.

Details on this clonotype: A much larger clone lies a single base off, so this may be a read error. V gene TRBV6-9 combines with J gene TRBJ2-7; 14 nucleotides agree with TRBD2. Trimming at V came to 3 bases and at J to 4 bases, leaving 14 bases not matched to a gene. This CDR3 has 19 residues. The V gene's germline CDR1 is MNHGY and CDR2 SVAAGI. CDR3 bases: TGTGCCAGCAGTTACTGGGTGGGGACTAGCGGGGGCTCTATGTACGAGCAGTACTTC. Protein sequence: CASSYWVGTSGGSMYEQYF.

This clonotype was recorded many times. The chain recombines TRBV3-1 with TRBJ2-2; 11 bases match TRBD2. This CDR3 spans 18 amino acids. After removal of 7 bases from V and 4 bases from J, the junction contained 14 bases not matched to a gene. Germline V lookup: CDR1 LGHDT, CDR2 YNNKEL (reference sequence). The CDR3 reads CASTLSGLAGFFTGELFF. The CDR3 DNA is TGTGCCAGCACACTGTCCGGACTAGCGGGTTTTTTCACCGGGGAGCTGTTTTTT. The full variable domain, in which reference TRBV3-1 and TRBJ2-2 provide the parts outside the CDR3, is DTAVSQTPKYLVTQMGNDKSIKCEQNLGHDTMYWYKQDSKKFLKIMFSYNNKELIINETVPNRFSPKSPDKAHLNLHINSLELGDSAVYFCASTLSGLAGFFTGELFFGEGSRLTVL.

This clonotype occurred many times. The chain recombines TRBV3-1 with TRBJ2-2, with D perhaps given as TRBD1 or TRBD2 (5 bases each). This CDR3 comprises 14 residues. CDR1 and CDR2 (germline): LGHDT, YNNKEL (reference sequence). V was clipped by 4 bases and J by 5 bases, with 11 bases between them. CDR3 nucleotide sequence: TGTGCCAGCAGCCGAAATGGGGGTACCGGGGAGCTGTTTTTT. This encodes CASSRNGGTGELFF.

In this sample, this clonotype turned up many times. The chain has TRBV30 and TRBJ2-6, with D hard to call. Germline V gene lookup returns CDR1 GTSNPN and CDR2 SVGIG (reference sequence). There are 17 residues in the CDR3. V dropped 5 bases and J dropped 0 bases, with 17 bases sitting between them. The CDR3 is CAWDRMDGYSGANVLTF. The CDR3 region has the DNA TGTGCCTGGGACCGAATGGACGGATACTCTGGGGCCAACGTCCTGACTTTC. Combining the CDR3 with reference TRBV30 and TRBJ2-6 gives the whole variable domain SQTIHQWPATLVQPVGSPLSLECTVEGTSNPNLYWYRQAAGRGLQLLFYSVGIGQISSEVPQNLSASRPQDRQFILSSKKLLLSDSGFYLCAWDRMDGYSGANVLTFGAGSRLTVL.

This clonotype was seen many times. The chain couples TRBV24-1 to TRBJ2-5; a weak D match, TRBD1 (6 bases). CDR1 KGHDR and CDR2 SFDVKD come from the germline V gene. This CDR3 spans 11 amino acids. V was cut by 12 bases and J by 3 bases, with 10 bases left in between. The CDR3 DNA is TGTGCCGCATGGACAGAAGAGACCCAGTACTTC. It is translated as CAAWTEETQYF.

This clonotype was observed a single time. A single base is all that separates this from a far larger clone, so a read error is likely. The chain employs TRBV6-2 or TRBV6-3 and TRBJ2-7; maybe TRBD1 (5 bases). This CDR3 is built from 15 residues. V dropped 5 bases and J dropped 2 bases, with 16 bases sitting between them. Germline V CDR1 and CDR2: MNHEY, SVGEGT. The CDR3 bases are TGTGCCAGCAGTGAAAGGATATGGGGCCCCTACGAGCAGTACTTC. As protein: CASSERIWGPYEQYF.

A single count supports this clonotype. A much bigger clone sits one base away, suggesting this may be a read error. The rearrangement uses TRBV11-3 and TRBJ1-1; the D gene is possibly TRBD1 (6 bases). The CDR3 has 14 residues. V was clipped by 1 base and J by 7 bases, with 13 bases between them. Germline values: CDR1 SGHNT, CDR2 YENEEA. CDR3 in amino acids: CASSLGGAGDEAFF. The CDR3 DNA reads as TGTGCCAGCAGCTTAGGGGGGGCAGGGGATGAAGCTTTCTTT.

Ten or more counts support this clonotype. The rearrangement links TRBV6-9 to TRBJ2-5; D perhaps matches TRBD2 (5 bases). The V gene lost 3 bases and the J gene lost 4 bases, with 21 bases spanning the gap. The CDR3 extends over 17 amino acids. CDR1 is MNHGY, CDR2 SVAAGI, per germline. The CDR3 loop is CASSYGFGITRGETQYF. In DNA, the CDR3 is TGTGCCAGCAGTTACGGGTTCGGGATTACCAGAGGAGAGACCCAGTACTTC.

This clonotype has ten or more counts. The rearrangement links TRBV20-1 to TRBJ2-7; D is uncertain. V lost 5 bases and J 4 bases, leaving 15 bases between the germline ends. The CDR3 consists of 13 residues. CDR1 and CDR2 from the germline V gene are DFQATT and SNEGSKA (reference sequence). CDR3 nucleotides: TGCAGTGCTCTGCATGAAAACGGTTACGAGCAGTACTTC. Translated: CSALHENGYEQYF.

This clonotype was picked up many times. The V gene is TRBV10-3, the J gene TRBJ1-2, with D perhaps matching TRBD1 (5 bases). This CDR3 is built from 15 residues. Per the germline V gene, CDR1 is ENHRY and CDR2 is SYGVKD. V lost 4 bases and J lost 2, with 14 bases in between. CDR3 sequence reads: CAISVGQGTNYGYTF. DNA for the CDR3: TGTGCCATCAGTGTAGGGCAGGGCACAAACTATGGCTACACCTTC.

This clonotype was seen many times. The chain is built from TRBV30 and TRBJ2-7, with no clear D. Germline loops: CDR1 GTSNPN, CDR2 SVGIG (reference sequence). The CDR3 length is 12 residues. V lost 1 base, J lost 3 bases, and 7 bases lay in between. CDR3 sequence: CAWSGSGYEQYF. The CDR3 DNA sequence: TGTGCCTGGAGTGGTTCTGGCTACGAGCAGTACTTC.

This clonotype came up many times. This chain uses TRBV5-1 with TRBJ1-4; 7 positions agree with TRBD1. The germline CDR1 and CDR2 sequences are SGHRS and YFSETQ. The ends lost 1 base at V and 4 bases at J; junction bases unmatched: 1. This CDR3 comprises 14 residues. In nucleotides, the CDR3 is TGCGCCAGCAGCTTGACAGGGGTTAATGAAAAACTGTTTTTT. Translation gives CASSLTGVNEKLFF.

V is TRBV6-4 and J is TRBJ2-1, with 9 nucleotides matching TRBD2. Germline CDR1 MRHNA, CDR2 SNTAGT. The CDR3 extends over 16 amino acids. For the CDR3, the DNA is TGTGCATGCAGCCCAGGGAGCGGGAGGTCCTACAATGAGCAGTTCTTC. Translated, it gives CACSPGSGRSYNEQFF.

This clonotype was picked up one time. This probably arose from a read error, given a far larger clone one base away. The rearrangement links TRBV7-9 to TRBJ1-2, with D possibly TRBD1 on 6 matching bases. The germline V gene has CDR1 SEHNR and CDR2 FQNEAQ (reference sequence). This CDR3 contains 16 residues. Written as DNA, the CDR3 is TGTGCCAGCAGCTTAGTCCCAGGGGTAACGTACTATTGCTACACCTTC. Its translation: CASSLVPGVTYYCYTF.

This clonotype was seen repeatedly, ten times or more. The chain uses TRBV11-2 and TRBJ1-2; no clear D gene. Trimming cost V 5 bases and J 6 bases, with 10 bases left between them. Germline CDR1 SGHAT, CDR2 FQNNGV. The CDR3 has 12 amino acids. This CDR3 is CASSLDGDGYTF. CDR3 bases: TGTGCCAGCAGCCTGGACGGAGATGGCTACACCTTC.

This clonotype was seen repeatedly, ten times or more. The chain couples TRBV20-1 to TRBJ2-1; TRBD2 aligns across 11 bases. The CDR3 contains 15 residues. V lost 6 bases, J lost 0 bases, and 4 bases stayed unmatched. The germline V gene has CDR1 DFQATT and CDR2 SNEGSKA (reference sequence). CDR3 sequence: CSARLAGISYNEQFF. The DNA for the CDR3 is TGCAGTGCGAGACTAGCGGGGATCTCCTACAATGAGCAGTTCTTC.

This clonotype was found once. CDR3 amino acids: CASSATNTGYLFF. CDR3 coding DNA: TGTGCCAGCAGCGCCACTAACACCGGGTATCTGTTTTTT. The chain carries TRBV9 and TRBJ2-2; D remains unclear. Trimming pared 3 bases from V and 14 bases from J, leaving 17 bases between. Germline V lookup: CDR1 SGDLS, CDR2 YYNGEE. The CDR3 runs 13 residues.

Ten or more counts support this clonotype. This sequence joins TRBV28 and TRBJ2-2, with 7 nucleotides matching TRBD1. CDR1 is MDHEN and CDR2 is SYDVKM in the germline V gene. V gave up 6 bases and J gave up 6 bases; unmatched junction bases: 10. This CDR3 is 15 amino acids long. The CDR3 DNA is TGTGCCAGCAGACGGGACAGAGCATTTTCCGGGGAGCTGTTTTTT. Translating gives CASRRDRAFSGELFF.

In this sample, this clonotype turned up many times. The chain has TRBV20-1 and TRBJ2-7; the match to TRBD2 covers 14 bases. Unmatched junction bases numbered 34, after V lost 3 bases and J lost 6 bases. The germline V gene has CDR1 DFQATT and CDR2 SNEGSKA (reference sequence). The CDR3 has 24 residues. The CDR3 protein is CSASANGLAGGGFLNRAPACEQYF. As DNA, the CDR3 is TGCAGTGCTAGTGCAAATGGACTAGCGGGAGGAGGATTTCTGAATCGCGCACCAGCTTGCGAGCAGTACTTC.

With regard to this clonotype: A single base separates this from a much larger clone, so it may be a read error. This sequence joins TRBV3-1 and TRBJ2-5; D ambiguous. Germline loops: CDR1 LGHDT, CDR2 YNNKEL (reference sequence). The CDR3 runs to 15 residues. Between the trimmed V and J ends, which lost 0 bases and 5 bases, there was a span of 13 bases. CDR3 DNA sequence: TGTGCCAGCAGCCAAGAGCAGGCATCTTTTGAGACCCAGTACTTC. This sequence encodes CASSQEQASFETQYF.